Given below is one T cell receptor beta chain in context. Its antigen is unknown. The data were taken from a study of OX40 agonist ivuxolimab in advanced cancers. TCRdb's copy holds only in-frame clones and misses some; the assay was immunoSEQ multiplex PCR. The sample has around 100,000 clones, about 96% seen once; the top ten hold around 2%. Study results and limitations: Expanded peripheral T cells had an undetermined antigen specificity.

Sequencing used CD4+ or CD8+ T cells sorted from blood, obtained in a trial of the OX40 agonist ivuxolimab. This receptor was taken from an adult with an advanced solid tumor such as melanoma, head and neck, liver or kidney cancer.

The CDR3 bases are TGCGCCAGCAGCCAAGAGATGGGGCGGGAGATTAATGAGCAGTTCTTC. Translation gives CASSQEMGREINEQFF. This sequence joins TRBV4-3 and TRBJ2-1; TRBD2 agrees at 7 bases. The junction had 9 bases not matched to a gene; V was cut back by 0 bases and J by 7 bases. This CDR3 has 16 amino acids. Germline V gene data show CDR1 as LGHNA and CDR2 as YSLEER.